A selection of T cell receptor beta chains follows, all from one sample in a study of CD8+ T cells in alopecia areata. Only in-frame clones appear in the TCRdb table, and some are missing; sequencing was by immunoSEQ multiplex PCR. This sample has 10,000 to 15,000 clones, with about 70% found just once. The material sequenced was skin, taken at week 4, from a patient treated with tofacitinib. The receptors shown here come from a human donor with alopecia areata. The CDR3 runs from the conserved cysteine through the conserved F or W. The order of the fields is J gene, D gene, V gene, clone size, CDR3 DNA, CDR3 protein. D genes are given only for firm matches. Clone size is not always given. Where it is, it says once, few, many or a class for expanded clones.

>TRBJ1-2|NA|TRBV6-6|NA
TGTGCCAGCAGTGACGGGGGGGCACGATATGGCTACACCTTC
CASSDGGARYGYTF
>TRBJ2-7|NA|TRBV28|NA
TGTGCCAGCAGTCCTCCGGAGCCGCCATCCTACGAGCAGTACTTC
CASSPPEPPSYEQYF
>TRBJ1-2|TRBD1|TRBV7-2|NA
TGTGCCAGCACCAGGGGGGGTCGCCGGGATGGCTACACCTTC
CASTRGGRRDGYTF
>TRBJ1-3|NA|TRBV5-6|NA
TGTGCCAGCAGCAATACAGGGACAATTGGAAACACCATATATTTT
CASSNTGTIGNTIYF
>TRBJ2-1|TRBD2|TRBV7-2|NA
TGTGCCAGCAGCGCCCGACTAGCGGGGGCGATATACAATGAGCAGTTCTTC
CASSARLAGAIYNEQFF
>TRBJ2-7|TRBD1|TRBV7-9|NA
TGTGCCAGCAGCTGGACAGGGTCTAACAACGAGCAGTACTTC
CASSWTGSNNEQYF
>TRBJ1-1|TRBD1|TRBV18|NA
TGTGCCAGCTCACCTCAGGGGGGTAACACTGAAGCTTTCTTT
CASSPQGGNTEAFF
>TRBJ1-4|NA|TRBV10-2|NA
TGCGCCAGCAGGACAGGAACTAATGAAAAACTGTTTTTT
CASRTGTNEKLFF
>TRBJ2-5|NA|TRBV11-2|few
TGTGCCAGCAGCTTAGCGAGGACAACCCAAGAGACCCAGTACTTC
CASSLARTTQETQYF
>TRBJ2-2|NA|TRBV9|NA
TGTGCCAGCAGCGTAGGCCCTGTTAGTGTCGGGAACACCGGGGAGCTGTTTTTT
CASSVGPVSVGNTGELFF
>TRBJ1-2|NA|TRBV6-1|few
TGTGCCAGCAGTGAAGGTTCCCCGAACTATGGCTACACCTTC
CASSEGSPNYGYTF
>TRBJ1-2|NA|TRBV6-1|NA
TGTGCCGGCATTCTGGGGACGGCCGTTCGCTATGGCTACACCTTC
CAGILGTAVRYGYTF
>TRBJ1-2|NA|TRBV4-3|NA
TGCGCCAGCAGCCAAGAGGGATCCCTTTGGGGCTACACCTTC
CASSQEGSLWGYTF
>TRBJ2-1|NA|TRBV4-2|NA
TGTGCCAGCAGGCCAGGAGGGGGTCACGACAATGAGCAGTTCTTC
CASRPGGGHDNEQFF
>TRBJ1-1|NA|TRBV6-1|NA
TGTGCCAGCAGTGAAAGCAGATTGAACACTGAAGCTTTCTTT
CASSESRLNTEAFF
>TRBJ2-7|NA|TRBV5-1|few
TGCGCCAGCAGCCCTGGCGGACTCTTCTACGAGCAGTACTTC
CASSPGGLFYEQYF
>TRBJ2-3|NA|TRBV7-4|NA
TGTGCCAGCAGCTTATGCTACACTAGCACAGATACGCAGTATTTT
CASSLCYTSTDTQYF
>TRBJ2-1|NA|TRBV5-4|NA
TGTGCCAGCAGACGAGAACAGGGTACTCGTGAGCAGTTCTTC
CASRREQGTREQFF
>TRBJ1-4|NA|TRBV20-1|NA
TGCAGAGCCCCCCGGGAAAAATTGTTTTTT
CRAPREKLFF
>TRBJ2-2|NA|TRBV4-3|NA
TGCGCCAGCAGCCACAAGGCGGGGACCAGCTACACCGGGGAGCTGTTTTTT
CASSHKAGTSYTGELFF
>TRBJ1-2|NA|TRBV7-2|NA
TGTGCCAGCAGCCAACGGTATGGCTACACCTTC
CASSQRYGYTF
>TRBJ2-7|NA|TRBV2|NA
TGTGCCAGCAATCCAGGGGCAACCTACGAGCAGTACTTC
CASNPGATYEQYF
>TRBJ1-6|NA|TRBV27|NA
TGCGCCAGCAGTTTGGGGGGAACGTATAATTCACCCCTCCACTTT
CASSLGGTYNSPLHF
>TRBJ1-1|NA|TRBV28|once
TGTGCCAGCAGTTTAAGTATACGAGGAACTGAAGCTTTCTTT
CASSLSIRGTEAFF
>TRBJ1-1|TRBD1|TRBV15|NA
TGTGCCACCAGCAGAGATCGTGCAGGGGGCTTTGGGAACACTGAAGCTTTCTTT
CATSRDRAGGFGNTEAFF
>TRBJ1-1|TRBD1|TRBV4-2|NA
TGTGCCAGCAGCCCGTGGCAGGGGGTTGCGAACACTGAAGCTTTCTTT
CASSPWQGVANTEAFF
>TRBJ1-5|NA|TRBV19|NA
TGTGCCAGTAGTATAGAGGGGGCTACTCCCCAGCATTTT
CASSIEGATPQHF
>TRBJ1-1|NA|TRBV18|few
TGTGCCAGCTCACCCTCCCGCGACACTGAAGCTTTCTTT
CASSPSRDTEAFF
>TRBJ2-6|TRBD1|TRBV4-3|NA
TGCGCCAGCAGTCCAGGGACAGGGGGCTTGGGTGGGGCCAACGTCCTGACTTTC
CASSPGTGGLGGANVLTF
>TRBJ2-1|NA|TRBV7-2|few
TGTGCCAGCAGCCCCCGCATCGGGAGTGAGCAGTTCTTC
CASSPRIGSEQFF
>TRBJ1-4|TRBD1|TRBV6-5|NA
TGTGCCAGCAGTTCCCCCCGGACAGGCGAGGATGAAAAACTGTTTTTT
CASSSPRTGEDEKLFF
>TRBJ2-1|TRBD2|TRBV7-9|NA
TGTGCCAGCAGCCTTGTGGGGGGGAGGAATGAGCAGTTCTTC
CASSLVGGRNEQFF
>TRBJ2-3|TRBD2|TRBV10-2|NA
TGCGCCAGCACCGTTCGGGGCGGGGGTAGCACAGATACGCAGTATTTT
CASTVRGGGSTDTQYF
>TRBJ1-5|TRBD1|TRBV27|NA
TGTGCCAGCAGTCCAGTACAGGGGGCCAGACAGCCCCAGCATTTT
CASSPVQGARQPQHF
>TRBJ1-1|NA|TRBV7-2|NA
TGTGCCAGCAGCTTAGAGGAGAACACTGAAGCTTTCTTT
CASSLEENTEAFF
>TRBJ1-5|NA|TRBV6-5|few
TGTGCCAGCAGTTACCCAGGAGGGCCCCAGCATTTT
CASSYPGGPQHF
>TRBJ2-5|NA|TRBV10-1|NA
TGCGCCAGCAGTGATCGGGACCCGCAAGAGACCCAGTACTTC
CASSDRDPQETQYF
>TRBJ2-1|TRBD1|TRBV2|NA
TGTGCCAGCAGGGCCAGCACCCGGGACAGGGGCCTCAATGAGCAGTTCTTC
CASRASTRDRGLNEQFF
>TRBJ1-1|NA|TRBV7-9|NA
TGTGCCAGCAGCCCAGAGGTGAACACTGAAGCTTTCTTT
CASSPEVNTEAFF
>TRBJ1-2|NA|TRBV29-1|NA
TGCAGCGTTCGACAGTTGAACTATGGCTACACCTTC
CSVRQLNYGYTF